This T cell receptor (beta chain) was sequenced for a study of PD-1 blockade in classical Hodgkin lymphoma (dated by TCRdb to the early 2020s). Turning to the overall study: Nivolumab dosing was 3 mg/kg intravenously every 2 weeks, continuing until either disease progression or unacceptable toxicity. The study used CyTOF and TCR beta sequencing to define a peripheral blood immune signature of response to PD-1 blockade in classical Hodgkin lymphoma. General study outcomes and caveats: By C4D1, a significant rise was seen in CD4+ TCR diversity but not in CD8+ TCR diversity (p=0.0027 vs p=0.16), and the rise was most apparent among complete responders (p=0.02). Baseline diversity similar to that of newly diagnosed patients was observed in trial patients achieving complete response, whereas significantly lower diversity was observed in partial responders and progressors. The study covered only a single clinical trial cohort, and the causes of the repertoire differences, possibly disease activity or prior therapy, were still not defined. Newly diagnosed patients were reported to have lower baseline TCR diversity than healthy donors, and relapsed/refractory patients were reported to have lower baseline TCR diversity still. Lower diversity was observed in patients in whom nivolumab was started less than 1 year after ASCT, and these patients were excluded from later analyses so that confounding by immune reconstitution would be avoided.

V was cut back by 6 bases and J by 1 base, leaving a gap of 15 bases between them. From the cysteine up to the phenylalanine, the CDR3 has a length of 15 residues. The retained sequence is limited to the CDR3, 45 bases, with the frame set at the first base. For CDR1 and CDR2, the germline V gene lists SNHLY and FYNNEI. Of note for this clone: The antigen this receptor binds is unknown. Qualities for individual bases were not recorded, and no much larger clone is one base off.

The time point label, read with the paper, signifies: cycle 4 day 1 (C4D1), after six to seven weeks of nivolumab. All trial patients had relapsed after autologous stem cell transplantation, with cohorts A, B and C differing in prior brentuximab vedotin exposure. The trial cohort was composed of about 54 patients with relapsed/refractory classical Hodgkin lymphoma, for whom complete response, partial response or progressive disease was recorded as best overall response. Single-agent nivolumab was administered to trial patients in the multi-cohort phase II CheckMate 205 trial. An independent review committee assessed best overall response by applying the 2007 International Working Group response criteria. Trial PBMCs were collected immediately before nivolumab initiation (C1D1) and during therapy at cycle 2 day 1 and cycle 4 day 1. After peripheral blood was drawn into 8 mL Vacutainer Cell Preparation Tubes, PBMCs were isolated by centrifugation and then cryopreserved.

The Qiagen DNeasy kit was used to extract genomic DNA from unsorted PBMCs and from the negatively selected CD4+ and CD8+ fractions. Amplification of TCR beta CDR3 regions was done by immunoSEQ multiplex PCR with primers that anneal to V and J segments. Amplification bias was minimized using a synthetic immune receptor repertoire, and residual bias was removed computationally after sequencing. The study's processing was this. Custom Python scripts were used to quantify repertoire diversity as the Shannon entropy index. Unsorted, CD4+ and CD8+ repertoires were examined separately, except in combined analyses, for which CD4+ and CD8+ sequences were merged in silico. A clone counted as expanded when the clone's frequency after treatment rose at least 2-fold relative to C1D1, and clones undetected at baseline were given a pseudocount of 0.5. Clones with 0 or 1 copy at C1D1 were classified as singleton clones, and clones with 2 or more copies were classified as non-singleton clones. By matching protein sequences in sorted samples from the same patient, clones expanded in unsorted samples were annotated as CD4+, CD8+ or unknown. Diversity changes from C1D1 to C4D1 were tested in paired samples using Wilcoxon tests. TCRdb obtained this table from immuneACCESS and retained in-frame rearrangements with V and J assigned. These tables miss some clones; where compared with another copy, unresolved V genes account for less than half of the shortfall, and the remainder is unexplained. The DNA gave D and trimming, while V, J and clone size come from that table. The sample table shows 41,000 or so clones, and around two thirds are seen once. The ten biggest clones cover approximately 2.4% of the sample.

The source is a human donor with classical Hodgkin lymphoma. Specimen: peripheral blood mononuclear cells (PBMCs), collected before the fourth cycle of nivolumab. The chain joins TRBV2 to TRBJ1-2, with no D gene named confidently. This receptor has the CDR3 CASSGRMDLNYGYTF. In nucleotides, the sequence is TGTGCCAGCAGCGGCAGGATGGACCTTAACTATGGCTACACCTTC.